This T cell receptor (beta chain) stems from a study of T cells in Graves' hyperthyroidism and ophthalmopathy. V lost 2 bases to trimming and J lost 10 bases, with 15 bases between them. CDR1 and CDR2 (germline): ENHRY, SYGVKD. The CDR3 extends over 14 amino acids. Patients were excluded for uncontrolled infection, other autoimmune disease, pregnancy or lactation. Amplified TCR beta CDR3 regions derived from RNA transcripts. The HTBI primer set drove a first-round RT-PCR of the TCR CDR3. TCRdb passed the multiplex PCR reads through MiXCR, listing each CDR3 protein once. The table shows roughly 640,000 distinct CDR3 sequences, with around 16% occurring only once.

The chain has TRBV10-3 and TRBJ2-1; possible D gene TRBD1, 5 bases. Sequenced: blood. The sequence was collected from a woman aged 40 to 50 with Graves' ophthalmopathy. CDR3 residues: CAISETEGVYEQFF. The CDR3 coding sequence is TGTGCCATCAGTGAGACGGAAGGGGTCTACGAGCAGTTCTTC.